This is a list of T cell receptor beta chains from one sample in a study of neoadjuvant anti-PD-1 for oral cavity cancer. Data came from immunoSEQ multiplex PCR; TCRdb stores just in-frame clones and leaves some out. This table holds about 14,000 clones, 60% to 70% found once. Sequences were derived from PBMCs, sampled before nivolumab (anti-PD-1) treatment. These receptors were obtained from a person aged 35-79 years with oral cavity squamous cell carcinoma. CDR3s include the opening cysteine and the closing phenylalanine or tryptophan. The D gene is left open where the match is weak. Size is stated for part of the rows, as once, few or many counts, or as a class when the clone is expanded.

CDR3 DNA	CDR3 protein	clone size	D gene	V gene	J gene	CDR3 length
TGTGCCAGCAGCTTGATGACTCATAACTATGGCTACACCTTC	CASSLMTHNYGYTF	NA	NA	TRBV7-2	TRBJ1-2	14
TGTGCCAGCGGACCCAGGGTTAACTATGGCTACACCTTC	CASGPRVNYGYTF	NA	NA	TRBV5-6	TRBJ1-2	13
TGCGCCAGCAGCCAGGACCCCTCACGGTATGGCTACACCTTC	CASSQDPSRYGYTF	NA	NA	TRBV4-1	TRBJ1-2	14
TGTGCCAGCAGCTGGGAACTAGAAGCTTTCTTT	CASSWELEAFF	NA	NA	TRBV28	TRBJ1-1	11
TGTGCCACAAAGGAGGTGAGCAATCAGCCCCAGCATTTT	CATKEVSNQPQHF	few	NA	TRBV2	TRBJ1-5	13
TGTGCCAGCAGCGTAGACCTAGCCTCCGAGCAGTACTTC	CASSVDLASEQYF	NA	NA	TRBV9	TRBJ2-7	13
TGTGCCAGTAGTATAGGACAGGTCTATAACTATGGCTACACCTTC	CASSIGQVYNYGYTF	NA	NA	TRBV19	TRBJ1-2	15
TGTGCCAGCAGCATCAACAGGGTCACAGATACGCAGTATTTT	CASSINRVTDTQYF	NA	NA	TRBV11-2	TRBJ2-3	14
TGTGCCAGTAGTATTCGACTAGCGGATTTCCAAGAGACCCAGTACTTC	CASSIRLADFQETQYF	NA	TRBD2	TRBV19	TRBJ2-5	16
TGTGCCAGCAGCCTCCCCGAGCAGGAAGGACAGCCCCAGCATTTT	CASSLPEQEGQPQHF	NA	NA	TRBV7-9	TRBJ1-5	15